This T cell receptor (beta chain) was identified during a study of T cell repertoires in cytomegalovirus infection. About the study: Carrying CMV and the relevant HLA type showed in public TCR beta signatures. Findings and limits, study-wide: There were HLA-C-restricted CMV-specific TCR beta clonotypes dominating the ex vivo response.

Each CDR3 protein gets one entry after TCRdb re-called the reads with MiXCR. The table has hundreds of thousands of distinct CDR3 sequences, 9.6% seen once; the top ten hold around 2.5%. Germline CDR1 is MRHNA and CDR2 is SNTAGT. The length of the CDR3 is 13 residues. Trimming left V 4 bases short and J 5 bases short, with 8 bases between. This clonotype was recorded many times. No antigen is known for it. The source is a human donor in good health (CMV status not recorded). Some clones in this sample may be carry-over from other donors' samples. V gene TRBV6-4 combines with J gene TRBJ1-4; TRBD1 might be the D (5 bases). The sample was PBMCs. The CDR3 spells CASSVGPNEKLFF. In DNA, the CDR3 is TGTGCCAGCAGTGTGGGGCCCAATGAAAAACTGTTTTTT.